This entry describes one TCR beta chain. Its cognate antigen is unknown. The PCR contained 60 Vbeta and 13 Jbeta primers. Sequencing used immunoSEQ multiplex PCR; TCRdb keeps in-frame clones, though not all of them. The sample lists roughly 120,000 clones; about 82% were seen once. CDR1 and CDR2 from the germline V gene are SGHTA and FQGNSA. Losses at the gene ends were 3 bases for V and 2 bases for J; bases not matched to a gene: 6. The CDR3 loop spans 15 amino acids. This record belongs to a study of cytomegalovirus exposure and HLA in healthy donors. Notes on the study in general: CMV serostatus was the sole immune exposure data available. Associated with cytomegalovirus, according to the listing, were around 160 TCR beta chains. A later look showed TCR association rates differing by HLA locus, highest for DRB1 and lowest for HLA-C. A later analysis associated 16,951 TCR beta sequences with HLA alleles at a 0.05 false discovery rate.

This receptor was obtained from a man aged 50-59 years in good health and CMV-seronegative. The rearrangement links TRBV7-2 to TRBJ2-5, with 7 bases identical to TRBD1. Material: PBMCs. CDR3 in DNA: TGTGCCAGCAGCTTGTCGGGACAGCAACAAGAGACCCAGTACTTC. Translated, it gives CASSLSGQQQETQYF.